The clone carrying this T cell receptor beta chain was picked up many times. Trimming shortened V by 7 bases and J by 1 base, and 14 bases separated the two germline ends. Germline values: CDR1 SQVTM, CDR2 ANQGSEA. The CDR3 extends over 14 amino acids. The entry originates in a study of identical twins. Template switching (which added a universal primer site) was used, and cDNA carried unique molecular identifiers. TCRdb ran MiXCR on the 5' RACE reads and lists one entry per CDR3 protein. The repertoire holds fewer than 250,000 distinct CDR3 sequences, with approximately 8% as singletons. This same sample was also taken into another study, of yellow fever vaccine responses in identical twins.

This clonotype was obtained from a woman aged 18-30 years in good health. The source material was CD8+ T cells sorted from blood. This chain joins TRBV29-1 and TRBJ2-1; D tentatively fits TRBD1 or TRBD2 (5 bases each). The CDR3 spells CSADVGPSYNEQFF. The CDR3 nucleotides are TGCAGCGCTGATGTGGGACCTTCCTACAATGAGCAGTTCTTC.